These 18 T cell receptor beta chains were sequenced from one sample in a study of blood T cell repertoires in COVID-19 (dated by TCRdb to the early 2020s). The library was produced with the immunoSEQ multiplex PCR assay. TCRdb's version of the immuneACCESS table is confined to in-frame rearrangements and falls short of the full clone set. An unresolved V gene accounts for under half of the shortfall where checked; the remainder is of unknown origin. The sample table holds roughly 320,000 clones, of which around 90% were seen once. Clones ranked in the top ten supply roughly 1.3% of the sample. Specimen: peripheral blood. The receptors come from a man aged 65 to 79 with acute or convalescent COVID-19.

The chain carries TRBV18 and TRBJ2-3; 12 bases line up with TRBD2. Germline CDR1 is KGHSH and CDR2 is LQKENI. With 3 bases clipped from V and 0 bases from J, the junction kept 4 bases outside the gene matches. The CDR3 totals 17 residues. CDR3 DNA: TGTGCCAGCTCACCCGGGACTAGCGGGCACAGCACAGATACGCAGTATTTT. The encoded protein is CASSPGTSGHSTDTQYF.

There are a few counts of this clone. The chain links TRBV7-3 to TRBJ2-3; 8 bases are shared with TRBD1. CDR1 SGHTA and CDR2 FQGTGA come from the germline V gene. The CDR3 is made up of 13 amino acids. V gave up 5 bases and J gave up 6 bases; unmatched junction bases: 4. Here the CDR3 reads CASSRRTGDTQYF. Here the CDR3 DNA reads TGTGCCAGCAGCCGCCGGACAGGGGATACGCAGTATTTT.

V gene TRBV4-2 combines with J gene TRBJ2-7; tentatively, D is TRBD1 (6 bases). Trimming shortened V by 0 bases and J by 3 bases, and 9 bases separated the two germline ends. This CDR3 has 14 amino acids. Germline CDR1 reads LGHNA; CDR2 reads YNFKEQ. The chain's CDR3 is CASSQDTGYYEQYF. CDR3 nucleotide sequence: TGTGCCAGCAGCCAAGATACAGGGTACTACGAGCAGTACTTC.

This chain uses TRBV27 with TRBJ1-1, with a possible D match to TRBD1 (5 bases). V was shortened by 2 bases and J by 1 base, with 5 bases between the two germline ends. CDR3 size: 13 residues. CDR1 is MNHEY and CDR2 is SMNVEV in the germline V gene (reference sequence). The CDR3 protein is CASSLGQNTEAFF. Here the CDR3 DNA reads TGTGCCAGCAGTTTAGGACAGAACACTGAAGCTTTCTTT.

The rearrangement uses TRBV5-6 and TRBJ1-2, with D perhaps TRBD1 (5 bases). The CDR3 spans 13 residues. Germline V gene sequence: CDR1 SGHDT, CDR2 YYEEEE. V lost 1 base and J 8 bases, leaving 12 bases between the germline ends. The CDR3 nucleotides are TGTGCCAGCAGCTTGCCCAGGGATGGCGGCTACACCTTC. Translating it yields CASSLPRDGGYTF.

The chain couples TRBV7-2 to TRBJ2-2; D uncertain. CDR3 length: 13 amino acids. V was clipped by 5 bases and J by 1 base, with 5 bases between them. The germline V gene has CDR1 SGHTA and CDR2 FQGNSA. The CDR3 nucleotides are TGTGCCAGCAGCCCCATGAACACCGGGGAGCTGTTTTTT. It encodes CASSPMNTGELFF.

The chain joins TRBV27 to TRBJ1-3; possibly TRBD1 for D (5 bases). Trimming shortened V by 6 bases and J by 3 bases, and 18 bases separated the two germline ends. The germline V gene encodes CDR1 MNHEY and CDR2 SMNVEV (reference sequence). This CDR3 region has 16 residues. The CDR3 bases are TGTGCCAGCAGCCGCCTGGGAGGGGTCGATGGAAACACCATATATTTT. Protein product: CASSRLGGVDGNTIYF.

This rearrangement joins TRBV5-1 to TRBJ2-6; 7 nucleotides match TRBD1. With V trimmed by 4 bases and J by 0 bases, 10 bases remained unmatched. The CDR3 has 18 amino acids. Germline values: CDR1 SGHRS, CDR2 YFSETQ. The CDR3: CASSPLWDRDSGANVLTF. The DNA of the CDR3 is TGCGCCAGCAGCCCTCTCTGGGACAGAGACTCTGGGGCCAACGTCCTGACTTTC.

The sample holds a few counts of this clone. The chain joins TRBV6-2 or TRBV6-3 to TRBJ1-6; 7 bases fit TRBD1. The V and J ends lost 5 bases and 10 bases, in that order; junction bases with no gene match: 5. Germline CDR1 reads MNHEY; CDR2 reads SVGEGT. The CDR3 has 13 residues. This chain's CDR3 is CASSQQGNSPLHF. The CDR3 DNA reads TGTGCCAGCAGTCAACAGGGGAACTCACCCCTCCACTTT.

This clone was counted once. The CDR3 region is CSGSQNTEAFF. Here the CDR3 DNA reads TGCAGTGGGAGCCAGAACACTGAAGCTTTCTTT. This chain connects TRBV20-1 to TRBJ1-1; D is uncertain. The CDR3 is 11 residues long. V lost 7 bases and J 1 base, leaving 7 bases between the germline ends. Germline V gene data show CDR1 as DFQATT and CDR2 as SNEGSKA (reference sequence).

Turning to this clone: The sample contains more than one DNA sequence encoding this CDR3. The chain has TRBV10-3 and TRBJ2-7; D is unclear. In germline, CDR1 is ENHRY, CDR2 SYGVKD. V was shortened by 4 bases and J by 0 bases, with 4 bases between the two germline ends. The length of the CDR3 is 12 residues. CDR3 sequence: CAISGSSYEQYF. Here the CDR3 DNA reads TGTGCCATCAGTGGGAGCTCCTACGAGCAGTACTTC.

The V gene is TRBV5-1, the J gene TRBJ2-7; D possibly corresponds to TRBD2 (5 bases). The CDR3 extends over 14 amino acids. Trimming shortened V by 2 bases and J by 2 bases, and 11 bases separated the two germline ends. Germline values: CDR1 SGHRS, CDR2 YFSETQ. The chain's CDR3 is CASSLSGFPYEQYF. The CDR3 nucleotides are TGCGCCAGCAGCTTATCGGGGTTTCCCTACGAGCAGTACTTC.

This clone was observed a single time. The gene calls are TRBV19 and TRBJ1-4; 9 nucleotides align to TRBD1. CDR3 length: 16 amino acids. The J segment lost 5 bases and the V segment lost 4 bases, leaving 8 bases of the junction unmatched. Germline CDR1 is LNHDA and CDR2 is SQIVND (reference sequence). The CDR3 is CASSTTGGSWNEKLFF. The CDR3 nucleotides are TGTGCCAGTAGTACGACAGGGGGGTCCTGGAATGAAAAACTGTTTTTT.

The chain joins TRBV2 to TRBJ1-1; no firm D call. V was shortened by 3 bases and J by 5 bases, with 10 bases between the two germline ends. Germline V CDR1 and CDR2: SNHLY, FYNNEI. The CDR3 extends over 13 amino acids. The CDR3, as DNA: TGTGCCAGCAGTGATGAGGGAGGTACTGAAGCTTTCTTT. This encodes CASSDEGGTEAFF.

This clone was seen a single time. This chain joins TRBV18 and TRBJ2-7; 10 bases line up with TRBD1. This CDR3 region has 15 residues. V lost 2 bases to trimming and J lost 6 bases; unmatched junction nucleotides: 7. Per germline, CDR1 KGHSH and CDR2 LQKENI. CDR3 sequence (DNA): TGTGCCAGCTCACCAGCGAGACAGGGGGCGGGCGAGCAGTACTTC. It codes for CASSPARQGAGEQYF.

The CDR3 region has the DNA TGTGCCAGCAGTTTAGGACAGGGTAATCTGTTTTTT. Protein sequence: CASSLGQGNLFF. This rearrangement joins TRBV28 to TRBJ2-2; 8 positions agree with TRBD1. Germline lookup yields CDR1 MDHEN and CDR2 SYDVKM. This CDR3 has 12 amino acids. Trimming cost V 2 bases and J 14 bases; bases outside gene matches: 4. The complete variable domain, with remaining parts taken from reference TRBV28 and TRBJ2-2, reads DVKVTQSSRYLVKRTGEKVFLECVQDMDHENMFWYRQDPGLGLRLIYFSYDVKMKEKGDIPEGYSVSREKKERFSLILESASTNQTSMYLCASSLGQGNLFFGEGSRLTVL.

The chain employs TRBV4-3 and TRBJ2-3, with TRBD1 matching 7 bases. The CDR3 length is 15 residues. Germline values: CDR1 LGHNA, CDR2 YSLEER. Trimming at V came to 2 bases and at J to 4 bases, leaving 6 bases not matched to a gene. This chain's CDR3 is CASSQLTGVSDTQYF. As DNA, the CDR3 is TGCGCCAGCAGCCAACTAACAGGGGTTTCAGATACGCAGTATTTT.

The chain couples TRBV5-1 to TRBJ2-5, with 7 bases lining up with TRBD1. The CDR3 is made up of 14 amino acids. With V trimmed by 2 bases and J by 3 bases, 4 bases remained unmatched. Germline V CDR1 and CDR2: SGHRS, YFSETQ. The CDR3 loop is CASSFNRGEETQYF. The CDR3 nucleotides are TGCGCCAGCAGCTTCAACAGGGGAGAAGAGACCCAGTACTTC.